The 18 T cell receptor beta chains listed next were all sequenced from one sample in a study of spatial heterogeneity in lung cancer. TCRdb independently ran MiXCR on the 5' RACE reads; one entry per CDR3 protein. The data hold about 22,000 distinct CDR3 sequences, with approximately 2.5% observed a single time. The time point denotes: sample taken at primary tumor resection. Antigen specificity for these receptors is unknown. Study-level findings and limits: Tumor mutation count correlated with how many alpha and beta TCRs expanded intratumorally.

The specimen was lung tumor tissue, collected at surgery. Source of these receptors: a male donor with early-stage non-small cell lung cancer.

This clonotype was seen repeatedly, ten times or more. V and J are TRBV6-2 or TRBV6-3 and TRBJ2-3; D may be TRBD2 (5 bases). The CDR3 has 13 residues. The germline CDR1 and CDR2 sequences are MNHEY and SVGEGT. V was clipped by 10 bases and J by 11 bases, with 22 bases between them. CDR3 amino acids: CATLLDGVRGQYF. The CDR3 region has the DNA TGTGCCACCTTACTAGACGGTGTCCGGGGGCAGTATTTT.

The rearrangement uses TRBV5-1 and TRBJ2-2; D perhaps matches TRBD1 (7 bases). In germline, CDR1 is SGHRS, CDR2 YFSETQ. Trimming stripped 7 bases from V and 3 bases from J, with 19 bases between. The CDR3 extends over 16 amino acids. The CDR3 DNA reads TGCGCCAGCCTCCCTAGCGACAGGGCAGACACCGGGGAGCTGTTTTTT. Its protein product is CASLPSDRADTGELFF.

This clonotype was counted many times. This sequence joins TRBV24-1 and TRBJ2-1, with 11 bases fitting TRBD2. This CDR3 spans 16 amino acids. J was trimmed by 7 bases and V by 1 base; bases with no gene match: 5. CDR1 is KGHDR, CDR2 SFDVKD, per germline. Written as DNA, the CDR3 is TGTGCCACCAGTGATTTAACTAGCGGGAGATTTAATGAGCAGTTCTTC. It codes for CATSDLTSGRFNEQFF.

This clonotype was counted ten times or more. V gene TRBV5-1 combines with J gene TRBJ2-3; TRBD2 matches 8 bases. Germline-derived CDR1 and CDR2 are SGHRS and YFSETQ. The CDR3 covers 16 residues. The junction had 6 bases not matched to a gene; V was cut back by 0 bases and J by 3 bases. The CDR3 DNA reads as TGCGCCAGCAGCTTGGATCCGGGAGGGGGGACAGATACGCAGTATTTT. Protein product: CASSLDPGGGTDTQYF.

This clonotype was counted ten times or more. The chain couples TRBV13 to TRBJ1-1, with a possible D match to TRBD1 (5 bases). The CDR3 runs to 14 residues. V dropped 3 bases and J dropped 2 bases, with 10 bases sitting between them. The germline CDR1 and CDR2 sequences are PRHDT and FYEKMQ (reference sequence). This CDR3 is CASSLGESNTEAFF. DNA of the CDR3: TGTGCCAGCAGCTTGGGGGAAAGTAACACTGAAGCTTTCTTT.

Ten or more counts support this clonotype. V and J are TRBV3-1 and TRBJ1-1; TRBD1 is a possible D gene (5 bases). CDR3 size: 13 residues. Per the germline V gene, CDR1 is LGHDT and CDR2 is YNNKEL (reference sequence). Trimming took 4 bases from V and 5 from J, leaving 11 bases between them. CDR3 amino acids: CASSPSQGTEAFF. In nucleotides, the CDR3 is TGTGCCAGCAGCCCCTCCCAGGGAACTGAAGCTTTCTTT.

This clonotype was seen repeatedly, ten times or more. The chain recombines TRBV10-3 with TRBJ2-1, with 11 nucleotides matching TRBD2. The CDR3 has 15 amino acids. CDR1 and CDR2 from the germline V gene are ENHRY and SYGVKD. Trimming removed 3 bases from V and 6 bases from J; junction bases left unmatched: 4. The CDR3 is CAISDGTSGSNEQFF. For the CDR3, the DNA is TGTGCCATCAGTGACGGGACTAGCGGTAGCAATGAGCAGTTCTTC.

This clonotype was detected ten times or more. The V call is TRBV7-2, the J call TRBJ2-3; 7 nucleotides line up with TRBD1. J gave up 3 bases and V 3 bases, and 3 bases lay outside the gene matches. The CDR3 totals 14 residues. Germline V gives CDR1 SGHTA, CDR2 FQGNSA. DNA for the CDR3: TGTGCCAGCAGCTTGTCCAGGGGGACAGATACGCAGTATTTT. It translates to CASSLSRGTDTQYF. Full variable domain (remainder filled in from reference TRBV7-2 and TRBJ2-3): GAGVSQSPSNKVTEKGKDVELRCDPISGHTALYWYRQSLGQGLEFLIYFQGNSAPDKSGLPSDRFSAERTGGSVSTLTIQRTQQEDSAVYLCASSLSRGTDTQYFGPGTRLTVL.

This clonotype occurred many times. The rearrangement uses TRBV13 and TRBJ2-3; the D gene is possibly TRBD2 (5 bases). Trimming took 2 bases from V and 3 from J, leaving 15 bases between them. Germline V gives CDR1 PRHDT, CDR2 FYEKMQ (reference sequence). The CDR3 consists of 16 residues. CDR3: CASSLFEGDITDTQYF. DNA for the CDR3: TGTGCCAGCAGCTTATTTGAGGGAGATATTACAGATACGCAGTATTTT.

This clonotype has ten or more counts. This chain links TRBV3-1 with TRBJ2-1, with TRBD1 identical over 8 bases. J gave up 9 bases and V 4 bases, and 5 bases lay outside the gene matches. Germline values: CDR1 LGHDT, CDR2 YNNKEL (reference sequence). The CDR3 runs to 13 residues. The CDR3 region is CASSLYRGSEQFF. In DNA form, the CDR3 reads TGTGCCAGCAGCCTTTACAGGGGGAGTGAGCAGTTCTTC.

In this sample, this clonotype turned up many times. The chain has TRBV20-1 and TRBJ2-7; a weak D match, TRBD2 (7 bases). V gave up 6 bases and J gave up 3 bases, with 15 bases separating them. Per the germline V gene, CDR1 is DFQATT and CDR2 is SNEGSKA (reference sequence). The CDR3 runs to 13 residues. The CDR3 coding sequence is TGCAGTGCCCCCGAGGGGGAGGGCTACGAGCAGTACTTC. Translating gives CSAPEGEGYEQYF.

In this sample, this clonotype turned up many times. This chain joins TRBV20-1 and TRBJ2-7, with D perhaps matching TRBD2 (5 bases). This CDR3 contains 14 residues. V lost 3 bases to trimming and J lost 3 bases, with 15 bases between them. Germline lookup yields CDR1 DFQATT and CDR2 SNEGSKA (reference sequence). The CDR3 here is CSASLAYRDYEQYF. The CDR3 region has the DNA TGCAGTGCTAGCCTCGCCTACCGGGACTACGAGCAGTACTTC.

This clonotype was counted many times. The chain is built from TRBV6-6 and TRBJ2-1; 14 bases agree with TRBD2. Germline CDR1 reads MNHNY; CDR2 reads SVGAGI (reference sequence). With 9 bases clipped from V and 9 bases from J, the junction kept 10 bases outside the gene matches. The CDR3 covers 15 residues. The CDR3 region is CASTPSGTSGSEQFF. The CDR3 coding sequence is TGTGCCAGTACTCCCTCCGGGACTAGCGGGAGTGAGCAGTTCTTC.

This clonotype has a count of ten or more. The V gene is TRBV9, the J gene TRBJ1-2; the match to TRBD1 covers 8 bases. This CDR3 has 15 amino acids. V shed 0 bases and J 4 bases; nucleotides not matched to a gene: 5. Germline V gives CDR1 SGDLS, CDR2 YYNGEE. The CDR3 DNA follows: TGTGCCAGCAGCGTAGAAGCAGGGGGCGTCTATGGCTACACCTTC. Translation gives CASSVEAGGVYGYTF.

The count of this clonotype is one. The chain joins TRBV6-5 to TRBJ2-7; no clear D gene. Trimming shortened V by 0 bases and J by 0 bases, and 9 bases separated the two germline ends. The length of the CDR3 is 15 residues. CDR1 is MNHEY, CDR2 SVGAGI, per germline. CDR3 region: CASSYSWESSYEQYF. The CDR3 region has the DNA TGTGCCAGCAGTTACTCCTGGGAAAGCTCCTACGAGCAGTACTTC.

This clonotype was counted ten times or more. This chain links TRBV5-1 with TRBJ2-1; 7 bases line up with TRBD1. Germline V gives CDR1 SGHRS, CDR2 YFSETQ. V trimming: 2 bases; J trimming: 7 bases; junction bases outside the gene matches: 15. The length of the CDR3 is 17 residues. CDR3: CASSFLGGQAVPNEQFF. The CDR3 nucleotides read TGCGCCAGCAGCTTTTTAGGAGGACAGGCAGTTCCGAATGAGCAGTTCTTC.

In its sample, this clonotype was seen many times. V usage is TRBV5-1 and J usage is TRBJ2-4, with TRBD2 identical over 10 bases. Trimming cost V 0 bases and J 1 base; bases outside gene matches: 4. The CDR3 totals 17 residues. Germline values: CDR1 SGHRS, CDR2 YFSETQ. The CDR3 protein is CASSLDGSGRAKNIQYF. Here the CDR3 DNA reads TGCGCCAGCAGCTTGGACGGTAGCGGGAGGGCCAAAAACATTCAGTACTTC.

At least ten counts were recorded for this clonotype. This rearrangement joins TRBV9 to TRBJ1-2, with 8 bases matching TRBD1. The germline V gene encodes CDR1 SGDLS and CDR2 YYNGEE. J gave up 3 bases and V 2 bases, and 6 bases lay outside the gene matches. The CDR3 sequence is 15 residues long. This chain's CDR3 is CASSVDRGAYYGYTF. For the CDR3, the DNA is TGTGCCAGCAGCGTCGACAGGGGCGCCTACTATGGCTACACCTTC.